The sequence of this T cell receptor (beta chain) was determined in a study of CD8 T cells in Susac syndrome. When the RNA was reverse transcribed, random hexamers were used with an input of roughly 0.45 to 1 ug. The CDR3 of TCR beta was amplified by immunoSEQ multiplex PCR across 54 Vbeta and 13 Jbeta. One entry per CDR3 protein results from TCRdb running MiXCR on the immunoSEQ multiplex PCR reads. Of some 260,000 distinct CDR3 sequences in the sample, approximately 84% were seen once. The CDR3 contains 14 residues. With 0 bases removed from V and 10 bases from J, the gap between germline ends came to 15 bases. Germline V gene sequence: CDR1 SGHDN, CDR2 FVKESK. CD8+ and CD4+ T cells circulating in blood were sequenced for TCR beta. Treatment-naive patients with stable or active relapsing-remitting disease were the multiple sclerosis controls. TEMRA cells were FACS-enriched, unlike CD8+ and CD4+ T cells, which were negatively isolated.

Sequenced sample: CD8+ T cells from PBMCs. The gene calls are TRBV14 and TRBJ1-1, with D possibly TRBD1 on 5 matching bases. The receptor's source is a human donor with multiple sclerosis. The CDR3: CASSQDRWGRGAFF. CDR3 coding DNA: TGTGCCAGCAGCCAAGACCGATGGGGAAGGGGAGCTTTCTTT.